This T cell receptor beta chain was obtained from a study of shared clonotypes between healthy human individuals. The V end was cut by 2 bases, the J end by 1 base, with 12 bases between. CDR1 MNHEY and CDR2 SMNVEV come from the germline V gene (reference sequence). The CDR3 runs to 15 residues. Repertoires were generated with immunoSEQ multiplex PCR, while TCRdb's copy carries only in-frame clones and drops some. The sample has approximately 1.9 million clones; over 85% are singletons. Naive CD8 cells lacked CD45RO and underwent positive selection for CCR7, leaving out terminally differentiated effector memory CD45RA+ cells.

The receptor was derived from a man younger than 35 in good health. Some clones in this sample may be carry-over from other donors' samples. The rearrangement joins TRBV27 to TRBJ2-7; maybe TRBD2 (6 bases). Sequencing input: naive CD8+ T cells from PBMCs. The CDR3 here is CASSLIAGSSYEQYF. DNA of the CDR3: TGTGCCAGCAGTTTAATTGCCGGGAGTTCCTACGAGCAGTACTTC.